This T cell receptor beta chain was found in a study of tumor and adjacent non-tumor tissue in lung cancer. TCRbeta libraries were built with three rounds of nested PCR, modified from ARM-PCR. TCRdb analysed the multiplex PCR reads with MiXCR anew, one entry per CDR3 protein. Of about 44,000 distinct CDR3 sequences detected, approximately 60% appear once; the ten largest clones hold over 15%. This sample's RNA came from whole unsorted tissue. The normal lung tissue was taken more than 3 cm from the tumor edge. This CDR3 has 14 residues. Germline V gene data show CDR1 as SGHAT and CDR2 as FQNNGV. As concerns this clonotype: The target antigen is unknown. Compared with germline, one end of the junction differs, possibly owing to a read error.

Study-level results: Top 100 clones took a larger repertoire share in normal lung.

The TCR sequence derives from a woman in her 40s with non-small cell lung cancer. The rearrangement links TRBV11-2 to TRBJ1-6, with D possibly TRBD1 on 6 matching bases. The sample comprised distant non-tumor lung tissue. The CDR3 loop reads CASSLARGDSPLNF. CDR3 coding DNA: TGTGCCAGCAGCTTAGCCAGGGGTGATTCACCCCTCAACTTT. Full variable domain (remainder filled in from reference TRBV11-2 and TRBJ1-6): EAGVAQSPRYKIIEKRQSVAFWCNPISGHATLYWYQQILGQGPKLLIQFQNNGVVDDSQLPKDRFSAERLKGVDSTLKIQPAKLEDSAVYLCASSLARGDSPLNFGNGTRLTVT.